A single sample is the source of the 2 T cell receptor beta chains below, sequenced in a study of cytomegalovirus exposure and HLA in healthy donors. Primers included in the PCR were 60 Vbeta and 13 Jbeta primers. Here immunoSEQ multiplex PCR was the method, and the copy in TCRdb shows in-frame clones only, minus some. The data contain 120,000 or so clones, approximately 78% of them seen just once; the ten biggest clones take up approximately 2%. Specimen: PBMCs. These receptors were collected from a man aged 40-49 years in good health and CMV-seronegative.

This clone was seen once. The CDR3 bases are TGTGCCAGCAGCTTAGAAGGGCGGGGTTTGAGAGAGACCCAGTACTTC. The encoded protein is CASSLEGRGLRETQYF. The chain recombines TRBV11-3 with TRBJ2-5, with D perhaps TRBD2 (6 bases). The CDR3 is 16 amino acids. Germline V gene lookup returns CDR1 SGHNT and CDR2 YENEEA. The V gene lost 0 bases and the J gene lost 4 bases, with 15 bases spanning the gap.

This chain uses TRBV16 with TRBJ2-2; D perhaps matches TRBD1 (5 bases). Germline V lookup: CDR1 KGHSY, CDR2 FQNENV. Trimming took off 7 bases at V and 7 bases at J, with 16 bases between the two ends. The CDR3 is 14 amino acids. Here the CDR3 reads CASTPIREVGELFF. CDR3 in DNA: TGTGCCAGCACGCCGATCAGGGAAGTCGGGGAGCTGTTTTTT.